The 10 T cell receptor beta chains presented below share a single source sample, sequenced in a study of OX40 agonist ivuxolimab in advanced cancers. TCRdb's copy holds only in-frame clones and misses some; the assay was immunoSEQ multiplex PCR. This table has roughly 74,000 clones, about 90% appearing once. The sequenced sample was CD4+ or CD8+ T cells sorted from blood, obtained in a trial of the OX40 agonist ivuxolimab. The receptors were gathered from an adult with an advanced solid tumor such as melanoma, head and neck, liver or kidney cancer.

This chain joins TRBV2 and TRBJ2-7; TRBD1 matches at 7 bases. Germline CDR1 SNHLY, CDR2 FYNNEI. V trimming: 3 bases; J trimming: 2 bases; junction bases outside the gene matches: 4. CDR3 length: 14 residues. For the CDR3, the DNA is TGTGCCAGCAGTGAGAGGGGGCCAACCTACGAGCAGTACTTC. Translated, it gives CASSERGPTYEQYF.

The rearrangement links TRBV6-6 to TRBJ1-2, with D possibly matching TRBD1 (5 bases). The V end was cut by 2 bases, the J end by 8 bases, with 18 bases between. The CDR3 length is 15 residues. Germline CDR1 reads MNHNY; CDR2 reads SVGAGI (reference sequence). The CDR3 region is CASSYGTAGLDGYTF. For the CDR3, the DNA is TGTGCCAGCAGTTACGGAACGGCAGGGTTGGACGGCTACACCTTC.

The chain couples TRBV9 to TRBJ1-4; no firm D call. With 4 bases removed from V and 10 bases from J, the gap between germline ends came to 29 bases. The CDR3 is 18 amino acids. Germline CDR1 SGDLS, CDR2 YYNGEE. CDR3 protein: CASSPGSAGTLLDGKLFF. The CDR3 coding sequence is TGTGCCAGCAGCCCCGGGTCGGCGGGCACCCTCCTGGACGGAAAACTGTTTTTT.

The rearrangement uses TRBV5-4 and TRBJ2-2, with D possibly matching TRBD2 (6 bases). Germline V lookup: CDR1 SGHNT, CDR2 YYREEE (reference sequence). The CDR3 spans 16 residues. Trimming shortened V by 3 bases and J by 6 bases, and 18 bases separated the two germline ends. This CDR3 reads CASSSLASGRPGELFF. The CDR3, as DNA: TGTGCCAGCAGCTCGCTAGCGTCGGGGAGACCCGGGGAGCTGTTTTTT.

CDR3 nucleotide sequence: TGTGCCAGCAGCCAAGTGCTCTGGGCTACGACCCCTGAAGCTTTCTTT. Translated: CASSQVLWATTPEAFF. The chain has TRBV14 and TRBJ1-1; D is unresolved. There are 16 residues in the CDR3. Germline-derived CDR1 and CDR2 are SGHDN and FVKESK. V lost 1 base and J lost 6, with 18 bases in between.

The chain combines TRBV2 with TRBJ1-5; D is unresolved. Germline V CDR1 and CDR2: SNHLY, FYNNEI. Trimming left V 6 bases short and J 0 bases short, with 12 bases between. The CDR3 extends over 15 amino acids. In DNA form, the CDR3 reads TGTGCCAGCAGCCCAGACGGTTATAGCAATCAGCCCCAGCATTTT. Residues: CASSPDGYSNQPQHF.

The V and J genes are TRBV5-5 and TRBJ1-4; D not resolved. The germline CDR1 and CDR2 sequences are SGHKS and YYEKEE (reference sequence). V shed 5 bases and J shed 8 bases, with 13 bases lying between them. CDR3 length: 13 amino acids. The CDR3 nucleotides read TGTGCCAGCAGTTCTTCTAGTGCGGAAAAACTGTTTTTT. Its protein is CASSSSSAEKLFF.

CDR3 amino acids: CASMGLRGTDTQYF. As DNA, the CDR3 is TGTGCCAGCATGGGGTTGAGAGGCACAGATACGCAGTATTTT. This sequence joins TRBV27 and TRBJ2-3; no definite D call. CDR1 is MNHEY, CDR2 SMNVEV, per germline (reference sequence). V lost 7 bases and J lost 1, with 12 bases in between. This CDR3 is 14 amino acids long.

The V call is TRBV30, the J call TRBJ1-2, with 7 bases lining up with TRBD1. Germline CDR1 is GTSNPN and CDR2 is SVGIG (reference sequence). The V and J ends lost 4 bases and 7 bases, in that order; junction bases with no gene match: 6. The CDR3 has 12 amino acids. The CDR3 DNA follows: TGTGCCTGGACCGCAGGGGGGCGTGGCTACACCTTC. Amino acids: CAWTAGGRGYTF.

This clone was recorded once. CDR3 protein: CASSWTGNTEAFF. The CDR3 DNA reads TGCGCCAGCAGCTGGACAGGGAACACTGAAGCTTTCTTT. This chain uses TRBV10-2 with TRBJ1-1, with 7 positions matching TRBD1. Germline assignment: CDR1 WSHSY and CDR2 SAAADI. The J segment lost 1 base and the V segment lost 6 bases, leaving 2 bases of the junction unmatched. The CDR3 loop spans 13 amino acids.